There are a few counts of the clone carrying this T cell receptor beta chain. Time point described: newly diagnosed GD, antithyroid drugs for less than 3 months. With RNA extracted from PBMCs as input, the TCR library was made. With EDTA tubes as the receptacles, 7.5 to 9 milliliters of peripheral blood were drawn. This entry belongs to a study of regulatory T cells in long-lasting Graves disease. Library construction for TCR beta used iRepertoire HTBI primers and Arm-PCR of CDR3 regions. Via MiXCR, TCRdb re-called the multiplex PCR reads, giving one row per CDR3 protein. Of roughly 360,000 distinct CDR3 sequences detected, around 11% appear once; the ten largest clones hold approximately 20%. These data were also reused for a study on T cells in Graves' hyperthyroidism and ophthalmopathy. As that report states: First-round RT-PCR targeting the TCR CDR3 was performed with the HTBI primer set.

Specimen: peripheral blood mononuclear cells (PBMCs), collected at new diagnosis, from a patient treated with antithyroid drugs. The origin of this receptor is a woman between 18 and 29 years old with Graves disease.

The CDR3 sequence: CATRQNYGYTF. The CDR3 coding sequence is TGTGCCACCAGGCAGAACTATGGCTACACCTTC. This chain links TRBV15 with TRBJ1-2; D call uncertain. Germline loops: CDR1 LNHNV, CDR2 YYDKDF (reference sequence). The CDR3 extends over 11 amino acids. Between the trimmed V and J ends, which lost 6 bases and 2 bases, there was a span of 4 bases.